This is a list of T cell receptor beta chains from one sample in a study of control samples from healthy donors and cancer patients. Libraries were prepared by immunoSEQ multiplex PCR; TCRdb keeps only in-frame clonotypes and omits some of them. The repertoire holds 80,000 to 100,000 clones, around 90% seen once, with 3% in the top ten. The sequenced material came from blood. The source of these receptors is a human donor in good health. The donor label of this sample is uncertain. Both conserved end residues are part of each CDR3. D genes are given only for firm matches. Only part of the rows carry a size: once, few, many, or a class if the clone is expanded.

clone_size: .
d_call: .
v_call: TRBV12-5
j_call: TRBJ1-3
cdr3_aa: CASGLVLKSVDTSSGNTIYF
cdr3_nt: TGTGCTAGTGGTTTGGTACTAAAAAGTGTGGACACGAGCTCTGGAAACACCATATATTTT

clone_size: once
d_call: TRBD1
v_call: TRBV28
j_call: TRBJ2-4
cdr3_aa: CASTPGQGKNIQYF
cdr3_nt: TGTGCCAGCACTCCGGGACAGGGGAAAAACATTCAGTACTTC

clone_size: .
d_call: TRBD1
v_call: TRBV6-5
j_call: TRBJ1-3
cdr3_aa: CASSYSGQGNTIYF
cdr3_nt: TGTGCCAGCAGTTACTCGGGACAGGGAAACACCATATATTTT

clone_size: .
d_call: TRBD1
v_call: TRBV28
j_call: TRBJ2-1
cdr3_aa: CASHGQGSLNEQFF
cdr3_nt: TGTGCCAGCCATGGACAGGGGAGCCTCAATGAGCAGTTCTTC

clone_size: .
d_call: TRBD1
v_call: TRBV2
j_call: TRBJ2-1
cdr3_aa: CASSVRQGYNEQFF
cdr3_nt: TGTGCCAGCAGTGTTCGACAGGGCTACAATGAGCAGTTCTTC

clone_size: .
d_call: TRBD1
v_call: TRBV24-1
j_call: TRBJ1-5
cdr3_aa: CATSRQGINQPQHF
cdr3_nt: TGTGCCACCAGTAGACAGGGGATCAATCAGCCCCAGCATTTT

clone_size: .
d_call: .
v_call: TRBV23-1
j_call: TRBJ1-5
cdr3_aa: CASSPLGRQPQHF
cdr3_nt: TGCGCCAGCAGTCCCCTCGGGCGACAGCCCCAGCATTTT

clone_size: .
d_call: .
v_call: TRBV5-1
j_call: TRBJ2-2
cdr3_aa: CASSLVRSENTGELFF
cdr3_nt: TGCGCCAGCAGCTTGGTTCGGTCAGAGAACACCGGGGAGCTGTTTTTT

clone_size: .
d_call: .
v_call: TRBV12-3/TRBV12-4
j_call: TRBJ2-3
cdr3_aa: CASTQSTDTQYF
cdr3_nt: TGTGCCAGTACACAGAGCACAGATACGCAGTATTTT

clone_size: once
d_call: .
v_call: TRBV24-1
j_call: TRBJ2-3
cdr3_aa: CATSDSSRGSGDTQYF
cdr3_nt: TGTGCCACCAGTGACTCATCTAGGGGATCCGGCGATACGCAGTATTTT

clone_size: once
d_call: TRBD1
v_call: TRBV3-1/TRBV3-2
j_call: TRBJ2-7
cdr3_aa: CASSRTGGAYYEQYF
cdr3_nt: TGTGCCAGCAGCCGGACAGGGGGCGCCTACTACGAGCAGTACTTC

clone_size: once
d_call: TRBD1
v_call: TRBV7-2
j_call: TRBJ2-5
cdr3_aa: CASSWGLRGRQETQYF
cdr3_nt: TGTGCCAGCAGCTGGGGCCTCAGGGGGCGTCAAGAGACCCAGTACTTC

clone_size: .
d_call: .
v_call: TRBV24-1
j_call: TRBJ1-3
cdr3_aa: CATSDSRGSGNTIYF
cdr3_nt: TGTGCCACCAGTGATTCCCGGGGCTCTGGAAACACCATATATTTT

clone_size: .
d_call: .
v_call: TRBV18
j_call: TRBJ1-3
cdr3_aa: CASSPSDTSGNTIYF
cdr3_nt: TGTGCCAGCTCACCTTCGGACACCTCTGGAAACACCATATATTTT

clone_size: .
d_call: TRBD1
v_call: TRBV5-4
j_call: TRBJ1-1
cdr3_aa: CASSRPGTGGTEAFF
cdr3_nt: TGTGCCAGCAGCCGACCTGGGACAGGGGGCACTGAAGCTTTCTTT

clone_size: .
d_call: .
v_call: TRBV27
j_call: TRBJ1-2
cdr3_aa: CASSPGQEYGYTF
cdr3_nt: TGTGCCAGCAGTCCGGGACAAGAATATGGCTACACCTTC

clone_size: .
d_call: TRBD2
v_call: TRBV24-1
j_call: TRBJ2-5
cdr3_aa: CATSDLPGTSSQETQYF
cdr3_nt: TGTGCCACCAGTGATTTGCCCGGGACTAGCAGCCAAGAGACCCAGTACTTC

clone_size: .
d_call: .
v_call: TRBV30
j_call: TRBJ1-1
cdr3_aa: CAWSKEQAGMNTEAFF
cdr3_nt: TGTGCCTGGAGTAAGGAGCAGGCGGGAATGAACACTGAAGCTTTCTTT

clone_size: .
d_call: .
v_call: TRBV5-1
j_call: TRBJ1-3
cdr3_aa: CASSPGVGGNTIYF
cdr3_nt: TGCGCCAGCAGCCCAGGGGTAGGTGGAAACACCATATATTTT

clone_size: .
d_call: TRBD1
v_call: TRBV4-2
j_call: TRBJ1-2
cdr3_aa: CASSQARTGYSYGYTF
cdr3_nt: TGTGCCAGCAGCCAAGCTAGGACAGGATACAGCTATGGCTACACCTTC

clone_size: once
d_call: .
v_call: TRBV27
j_call: TRBJ2-1
cdr3_aa: CASSLLSGGSEQFF
cdr3_nt: TGTGCCAGCAGTTTGTTATCCGGGGGAAGCGAGCAGTTCTTC

clone_size: .
d_call: TRBD1
v_call: TRBV5-1
j_call: TRBJ1-4
cdr3_aa: CASSPNTGVTNEKLFF
cdr3_nt: TGCGCCAGCAGCCCAAACACAGGGGTTACTAATGAAAAACTGTTTTTT

clone_size: .
d_call: .
v_call: TRBV12-3/TRBV12-4
j_call: TRBJ1-2
cdr3_aa: CASSRGTYGYTF
cdr3_nt: TGTGCCAGCAGTAGGGGTACCTATGGCTACACCTTC

clone_size: .
d_call: .
v_call: TRBV5-1
j_call: TRBJ2-2
cdr3_aa: CASSLKSGHTGELFF
cdr3_nt: TGCGCCAGCAGCTTGAAGTCGGGGCATACCGGGGAGCTGTTTTTT

clone_size: once
d_call: .
v_call: TRBV3-1/TRBV3-2
j_call: TRBJ2-1
cdr3_aa: CASSPGAHNEQFF
cdr3_nt: TGTGCCAGCAGCCCAGGGGCCCACAATGAGCAGTTCTTC

clone_size: once
d_call: .
v_call: TRBV30
j_call: TRBJ2-3
cdr3_aa: CAWGLGSKDTQYF
cdr3_nt: TGTGCCTGGGGCCTTGGCTCGAAAGATACGCAGTATTTT

clone_size: once
d_call: TRBD1
v_call: TRBV5-4
j_call: TRBJ2-5
cdr3_aa: CASSSRGLRQETQYF
cdr3_nt: TGTGCCAGCAGCTCCAGGGGGCTTAGACAAGAGACCCAGTACTTC

clone_size: .
d_call: TRBD1
v_call: TRBV11-2
j_call: TRBJ1-1
cdr3_aa: CASSLEGQGLAFF
cdr3_nt: TGTGCCAGCAGCTTAGAAGGACAGGGACTTGCTTTCTTT

clone_size: .
d_call: .
v_call: TRBV19
j_call: TRBJ1-5
cdr3_aa: CASSIANQPQHF
cdr3_nt: TGTGCCAGTAGTATAGCCAATCAGCCCCAGCATTTT